The clone carrying this TCR beta chain was detected once. Antigen specificity is unknown. General study findings and limits: The TCR gene usage of tumor memory CD4+ T cells clustered together with blood and lymph node memory CD4+ cells and with lymph node naive CD4+ cells.

CDR3 size: 14 residues. Germline values: CDR1 SGHNT, CDR2 YYREEE (reference sequence). Between the trimmed V and J ends, which lost 3 bases and 5 bases, there was a span of 14 bases. The sorted Tregs were CD4+CD25+CD127-/low cells. TCRdb independently ran MiXCR on the 5' RACE reads; one entry per CDR3 protein. The sample gives 50,000 to 60,000 distinct CDR3 sequences, roughly 20% of which show up once; under 3.5% is in the top ten. V gene TRBV5-4 combines with J gene TRBJ2-5; D is unclear. This receptor was obtained from a female donor with breast cancer. The sequenced sample was tumor-infiltrating Tregs sorted from the breast tumor. In nucleotides, the CDR3 is TGTGCCAGCAGCTCCCCGGTTGTGACTGAGACCCAGTACTTC. Translated, it gives CASSSPVVTETQYF.